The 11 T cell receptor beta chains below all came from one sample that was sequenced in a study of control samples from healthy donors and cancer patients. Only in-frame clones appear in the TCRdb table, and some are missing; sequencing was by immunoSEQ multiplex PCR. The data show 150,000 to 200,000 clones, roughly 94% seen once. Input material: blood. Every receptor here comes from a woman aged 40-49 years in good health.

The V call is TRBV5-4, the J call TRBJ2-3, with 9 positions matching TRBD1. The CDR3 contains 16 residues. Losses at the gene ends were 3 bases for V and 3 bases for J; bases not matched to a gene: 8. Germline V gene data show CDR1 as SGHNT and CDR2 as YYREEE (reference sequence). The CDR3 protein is CASSYRGLGGTDTQYF. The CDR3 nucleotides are TGTGCCAGCAGCTACAGGGGGCTAGGTGGGACAGATACGCAGTATTTT.

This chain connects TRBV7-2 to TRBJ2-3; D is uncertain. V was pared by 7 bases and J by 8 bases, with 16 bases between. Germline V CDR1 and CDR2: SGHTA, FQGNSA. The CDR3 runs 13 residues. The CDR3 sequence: CASTLARPGTQYF. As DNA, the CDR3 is TGTGCCAGCACTCTCGCGAGGCCGGGTACGCAGTATTTT.

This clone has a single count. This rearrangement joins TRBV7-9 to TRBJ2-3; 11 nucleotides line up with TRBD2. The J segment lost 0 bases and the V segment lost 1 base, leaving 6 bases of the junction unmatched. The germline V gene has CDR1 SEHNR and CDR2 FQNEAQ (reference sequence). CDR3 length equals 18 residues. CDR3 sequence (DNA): TGTGCCAGCAGCTTAGAGGCCGGGACTAGCGGTAGCACAGATACGCAGTATTTT. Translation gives CASSLEAGTSGSTDTQYF. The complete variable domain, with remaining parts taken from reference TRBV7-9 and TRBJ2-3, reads DTGVSQNPRHKITKRGQNVTFRCDPISEHNRLYWYRQTLGQGPEFLTYFQNEAQLEKSRLLSDRFSAERPKGSFSTLEIQRTEQGDSAMYLCASSLEAGTSGSTDTQYFGPGTRLTVL.

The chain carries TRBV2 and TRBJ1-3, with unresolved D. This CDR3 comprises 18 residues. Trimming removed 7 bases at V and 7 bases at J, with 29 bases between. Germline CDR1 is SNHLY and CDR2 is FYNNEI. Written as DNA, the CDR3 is TGTGCCAGCACCCCTAAAGGGTCCAGGAACAAAGTTTGGAACACCATATATTTT. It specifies CASTPKGSRNKVWNTIYF.

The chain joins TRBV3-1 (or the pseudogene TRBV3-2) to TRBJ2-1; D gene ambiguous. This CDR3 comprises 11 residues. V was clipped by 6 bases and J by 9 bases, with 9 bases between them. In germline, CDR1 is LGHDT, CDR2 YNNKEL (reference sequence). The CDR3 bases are TGTGCCAGCAGTTTATTCGGTGAGCAGTTCTTC. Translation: CASSLFGEQFF.

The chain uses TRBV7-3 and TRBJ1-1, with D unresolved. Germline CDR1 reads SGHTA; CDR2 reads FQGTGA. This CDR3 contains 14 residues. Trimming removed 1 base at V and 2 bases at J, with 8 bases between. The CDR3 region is CASSLSDLNTEAFF. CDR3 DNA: TGTGCCAGCAGCTTAAGCGACCTAAACACTGAAGCTTTCTTT.

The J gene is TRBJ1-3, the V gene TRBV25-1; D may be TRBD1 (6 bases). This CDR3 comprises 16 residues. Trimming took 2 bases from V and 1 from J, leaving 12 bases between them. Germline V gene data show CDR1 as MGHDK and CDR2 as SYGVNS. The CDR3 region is CASSERGRESGNTIYF. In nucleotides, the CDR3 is TGTGCCAGCAGTGAAAGGGGGAGGGAGTCTGGAAACACCATATATTTT.

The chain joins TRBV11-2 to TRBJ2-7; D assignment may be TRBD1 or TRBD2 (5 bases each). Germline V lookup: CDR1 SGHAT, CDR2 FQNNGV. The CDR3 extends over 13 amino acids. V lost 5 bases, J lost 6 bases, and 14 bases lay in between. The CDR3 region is CASSPGTLGEQYF. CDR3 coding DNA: TGTGCCAGCAGCCCCGGGACCTTGGGCGAGCAGTACTTC.

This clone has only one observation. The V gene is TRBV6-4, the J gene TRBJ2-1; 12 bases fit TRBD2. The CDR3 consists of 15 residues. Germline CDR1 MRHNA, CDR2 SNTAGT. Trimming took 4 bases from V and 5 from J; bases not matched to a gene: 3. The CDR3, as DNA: TGTGCCAGCAGTGGACTAGCGGGAGTCGACAATGAGCAGTTCTTC. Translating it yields CASSGLAGVDNEQFF.

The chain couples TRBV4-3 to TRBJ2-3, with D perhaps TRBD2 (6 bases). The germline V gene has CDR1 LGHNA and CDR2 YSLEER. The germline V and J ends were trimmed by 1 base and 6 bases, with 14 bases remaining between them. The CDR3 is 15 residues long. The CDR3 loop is CASSQGLATMDTQYF. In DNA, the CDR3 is TGCGCCAGCAGCCAAGGGCTAGCGACGATGGATACGCAGTATTTT.

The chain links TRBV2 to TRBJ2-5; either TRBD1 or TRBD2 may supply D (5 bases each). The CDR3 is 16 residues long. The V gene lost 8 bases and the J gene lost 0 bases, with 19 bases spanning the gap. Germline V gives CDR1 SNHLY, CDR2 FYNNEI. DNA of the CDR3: TGTGCCAGCCCCTGGGGGAAAAGCAGGTACCAAGAGACCCAGTACTTC. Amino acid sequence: CASPWGKSRYQETQYF.